Each of the 14 T cell receptor beta chains below was sequenced from the same sample in a study of control samples from healthy donors and cancer patients. The data were produced by immunoSEQ multiplex PCR, yet TCRdb's version contains in-frame clones alone and is incomplete. Seen here are over 100,000 clones, around nine tenths observed once, and the top ten hold roughly 4.5%. The source material was blood. All receptors derive from a human donor in good health. The donor label of this sample is uncertain.

J is TRBJ2-3 and V is TRBV30, with D tentatively TRBD2 (6 bases). The length of the CDR3 is 13 residues. V lost 6 bases and J 2 bases, leaving 12 bases between the germline ends. Germline CDR1 reads GTSNPN; CDR2 reads SVGIG (reference sequence). This chain's CDR3 is CACVAAYTDTQYF. CDR3 DNA sequence: TGTGCCTGCGTAGCGGCCTACACAGATACGCAGTATTTT.

V and J are TRBV12-3 or TRBV12-4 and TRBJ2-3, with no clear D. Trimming removed 5 bases from V and 3 bases from J, with 9 bases in between. CDR3 size: 13 residues. The CDR3 sequence is CASSPSFTDTQYF. For the CDR3, the DNA is TGTGCCAGCAGTCCCTCCTTTACAGATACGCAGTATTTT.

The gene calls are TRBV24-1 and TRBJ2-1, with 7 bases fitting TRBD1. Germline lookup yields CDR1 KGHDR and CDR2 SFDVKD. The CDR3 is 17 amino acids. J gave up 2 bases and V 5 bases, and 11 bases lay outside the gene matches. The CDR3 spells CATSGYNRGGTYNEQFF. CDR3 bases: TGTGCCACCAGTGGCTACAACAGGGGTGGGACCTACAATGAGCAGTTCTTC.

This chain links TRBV12-3 or TRBV12-4 with TRBJ1-1, with D possibly matching TRBD1 (5 bases). This CDR3 has 13 amino acids. Trimming pared 3 bases from V and 3 bases from J, leaving 8 bases between. CDR3 amino acids: CASSLVRDTEAFF. The CDR3 DNA reads as TGTGCCAGCAGTTTGGTCAGGGACACTGAAGCTTTCTTT.

This clone came up a few times. V usage is TRBV24-1 and J usage is TRBJ2-5; D remains ambiguous. The CDR3 loop spans 11 amino acids. V lost 6 bases and J 1 base, leaving 2 bases between the germline ends. Germline loops: CDR1 KGHDR, CDR2 SFDVKD. The CDR3 spells CATSFQETQYF. CDR3 bases: TGTGCCACCAGTTTCCAAGAGACCCAGTACTTC.

This rearrangement joins TRBV19 to TRBJ1-5, with 8 bases identical to TRBD1. CDR1 LNHDA and CDR2 SQIVND come from the germline V gene (reference sequence). This CDR3 comprises 15 residues. With 6 bases clipped from V and 6 bases from J, the junction kept 10 bases outside the gene matches. CDR3 in amino acids: CASSPDRVAGQPQHF. CDR3 in DNA: TGTGCCAGTAGCCCGGACAGGGTAGCAGGTCAGCCCCAGCATTTT.

This clone has a handful of counts. This chain uses TRBV6-5 with TRBJ2-5, with 7 bases matching TRBD1. J was trimmed by 3 bases and V by 9 bases; bases with no gene match: 7. This CDR3 contains 13 residues. From germline, CDR1 is MNHEY and CDR2 SVGAGI. CDR3 DNA: TGTGCCAGTAAACCGGGACAGAAAGAGACCCAGTACTTC. Amino acid sequence: CASKPGQKETQYF.

This chain joins TRBV13 and TRBJ1-1; D not certain. The CDR3 covers 12 residues. V was shortened by 5 bases and J by 1 base, with 5 bases between the two germline ends. In germline, CDR1 is PRHDT, CDR2 FYEKMQ (reference sequence). This CDR3 reads CASSIRNTEAFF. CDR3 bases: TGTGCCAGCAGCATACGGAACACTGAAGCTTTCTTT. The full variable domain, in which reference TRBV13 and TRBJ1-1 provide the parts outside the CDR3, is AAGVIQSPRHLIKEKRETATLKCYPIPRHDTVYWYQQGPGQDPQFLISFYEKMQSDKGSIPDRFSAQQFSDYHSELNMSSLELGDSALYFCASSIRNTEAFFGQGTRLTVV.

The chain carries TRBV6-5 and TRBJ1-5; 7 nucleotides match TRBD1. CDR1 and CDR2 from the germline V gene are MNHEY and SVGAGI. Germline trimming cut 6 bases from V and 0 bases from J; bases unmatched to any gene: 5. The CDR3 spans 15 residues. The CDR3 DNA reads TGTGCCAGCAGACTGACAGGGAATAGCAATCAGCCCCAGCATTTT. Translating it yields CASRLTGNSNQPQHF.

The CDR3 DNA sequence: TGCGCCAGCAGCGAGATAAAAACAGGGCTCTTTAATTCACCCCTCCACTTT. Translated: CASSEIKTGLFNSPLHF. The chain combines TRBV5-1 with TRBJ1-6; perhaps TRBD1 as D (6 bases). Trimming pared 4 bases from V and 6 bases from J, leaving 20 bases between. The germline gives CDR1 SGHRS, CDR2 YFSETQ. The length of the CDR3 is 17 residues. Complete variable domain (other parts from reference TRBV5-1 and TRBJ1-6): KAGVTQTPRYLIKTRGQQVTLSCSPISGHRSVSWYQQTPGQGLQFLFEYFSETQRNKGNFPGRFSGRQFSNSRSEMNVSTLELGDSALYLCASSEIKTGLFNSPLHFGNGTRLTVT.

The DNA of the CDR3 is TGTGCCTGGAGTACCTACTCCGGGGGGCAGTTCTTC. Amino acids: CAWSTYSGGQFF. This chain joins TRBV30 and TRBJ2-1; D is perhaps TRBD2 (6 bases). Germline values: CDR1 GTSNPN, CDR2 SVGIG (reference sequence). Trimming removed 2 bases at V and 12 bases at J, with 14 bases between. This CDR3 is 12 amino acids long.

This clone has a handful of counts. J is TRBJ2-3 and V is TRBV27; D uncertain. This CDR3 contains 12 residues. Germline lookup yields CDR1 MNHEY and CDR2 SMNVEV (reference sequence). Trimming removed 5 bases from V and 5 bases from J, with 8 bases in between. CDR3 region: CASSTLGDTQYF. CDR3 DNA: TGTGCCAGCAGTACCCTTGGAGATACGCAGTATTTT.

The chain combines TRBV19 with TRBJ2-1, with D perhaps matching TRBD2 (6 bases). The CDR3 runs 15 residues. Germline assignment: CDR1 LNHDA and CDR2 SQIVND (reference sequence). Deletions cut 4 bases from V and 3 bases from J, with 13 bases between. The CDR3 reads CASSTRPGGYNEQFF. CDR3 sequence (DNA): TGTGCCAGTAGTACCAGACCCGGGGGCTACAATGAGCAGTTCTTC.

V usage is TRBV29-1 and J usage is TRBJ1-1; TRBD1 is a possible D gene (5 bases). The V end lost 4 bases, the J end lost 1 base, and 16 bases lay between the germline ends. CDR3 length: 15 residues. Germline V gene sequence: CDR1 SQVTM, CDR2 ANQGSEA. The CDR3 region has the DNA TGCAGCGTTGGGGAGGGACCGCTTGGGAACACTGAAGCTTTCTTT. This sequence encodes CSVGEGPLGNTEAFF.